This T cell receptor beta chain was recovered during a study of blood T cell repertoires in COVID-19. Across the study: Collection of acute and convalescent COVID-19 samples took place in the United States, Italy and Spain. PBMCs, B-cell-depleted T cells, or T cells were the source of the cDNA or gDNA that made up the material.

As handled by the study authors: Amplification with reference gene primers provided the estimates of nucleated cell counts. Assay used: immunoSEQ multiplex PCR; TCRdb lists only in-frame clones, some missing. V, J and clone size reflect that table, while D and trimming were determined from the DNA. The sample carries under 95,000 clones, around four fifths recorded once. The CDR3 is 11 amino acids. The V end was cut by 2 bases, the J end by 3 bases, with 2 bases between. Germline values: CDR1 LGHDT, CDR2 YNNKEL (reference sequence). Input material: peripheral blood. The TCR was taken from an older woman with acute or convalescent COVID-19. J is TRBJ2-7 and V is TRBV3-1 (or the pseudogene TRBV3-2); unclear D gene. CDR3 bases: TGTGCCAGCAGCCAACACTACGAGCAGTACTTC. Its protein is CASSQHYEQYF.